This TCR beta chain was found in a study of blood T cell repertoires in COVID-19. The data were produced by immunoSEQ multiplex PCR, yet TCRdb's version contains in-frame clones alone and is incomplete. The table has approximately 210,000 clones, 84% seen once. V trimming: 5 bases; J trimming: 8 bases; junction bases outside the gene matches: 9. The CDR3 is 14 residues long. CDR1 is MDHEN and CDR2 is SYDVKM in the germline V gene. This clone was seen just once. The chain recombines TRBV28 with TRBJ2-1, with 7 nucleotides matching TRBD1. The material sequenced was peripheral blood. The source of this sequence is a human donor in a cohort sampled during active COVID-19. As DNA, the CDR3 is TGTGCCAGCAGTCTAGACAGGGTGGGCGATGAGCAGTTCTTC. Its translation is CASSLDRVGDEQFF.